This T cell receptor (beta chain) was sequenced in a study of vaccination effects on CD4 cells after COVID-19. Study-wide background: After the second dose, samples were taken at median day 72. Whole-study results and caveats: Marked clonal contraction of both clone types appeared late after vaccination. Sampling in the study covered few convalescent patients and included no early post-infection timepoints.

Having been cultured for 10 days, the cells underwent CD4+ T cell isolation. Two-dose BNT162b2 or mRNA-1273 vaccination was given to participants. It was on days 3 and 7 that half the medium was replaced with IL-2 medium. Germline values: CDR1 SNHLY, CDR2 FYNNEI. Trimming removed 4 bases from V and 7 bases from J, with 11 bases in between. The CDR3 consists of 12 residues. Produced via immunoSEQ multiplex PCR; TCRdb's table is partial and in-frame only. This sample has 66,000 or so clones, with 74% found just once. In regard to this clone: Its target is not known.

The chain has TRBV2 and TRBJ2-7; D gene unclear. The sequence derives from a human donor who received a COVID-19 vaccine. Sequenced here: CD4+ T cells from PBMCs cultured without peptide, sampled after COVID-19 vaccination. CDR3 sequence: CASSGIGLEQYV. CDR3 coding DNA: TGTGCCAGCAGTGGGATCGGGCTTGAGCAGTACGTC.